The 21 T cell receptor beta chains reported below all come from one sample, sequenced in a study of graft-versus-host responses after intestinal transplantation. Assay used: immunoSEQ multiplex PCR; TCRdb lists only in-frame clones, some missing. This table has 75,000 to 100,000 clones, 85% to 95% appearing once. No antigen has been identified for these receptors. The sample here was unstimulated CD8+ T cells sorted from spleen or lymph node cells, taken before intestinal transplant. The receptors were sampled from a human donor who received an intestinal transplant.

This clone was seen once. The chain is built from TRBV27 and TRBJ2-3; 11 nucleotides align to TRBD2. Germline lookup yields CDR1 MNHEY and CDR2 SMNVEV (reference sequence). The CDR3 sequence is 17 residues long. J was trimmed by 2 bases and V by 3 bases; bases with no gene match: 7. The CDR3 DNA sequence: TGTGCCAGCAGTTTTCCCCTAGCGGGAGGTCCCACAGATACGCAGTATTTT. Amino acid sequence: CASSFPLAGGPTDTQYF.

The V and J genes are TRBV7-9 and TRBJ1-2, with 8 positions matching TRBD1. J gave up 4 bases and V 5 bases, and 6 bases lay outside the gene matches. This CDR3 spans 14 amino acids. CDR1 SEHNR and CDR2 FQNEAQ come from the germline V gene (reference sequence). The CDR3 region has the DNA TGTGCCAGCAGCGAGGCGGACAGGGCCTATGGCTACACCTTC. Its translation is CASSEADRAYGYTF.

J is TRBJ2-3 and V is TRBV2; 11 nucleotides line up with TRBD2. The V and J ends lost 4 bases and 3 bases, in that order; junction bases with no gene match: 3. The CDR3 length is 15 residues. Germline CDR1 SNHLY, CDR2 FYNNEI. The CDR3 coding sequence is TGTGCCAGCAGTGGTAGCGGGGGGGCGACAGATACGCAGTATTTT. Protein sequence: CASSGSGGATDTQYF.

The chain carries TRBV22-1 and TRBJ2-7; whether TRBD1, the table's D call, matches the DNA was not checked. TRBV22-1 constitutes a pseudogene. The CDR3 spans 13 residues. DNA for the CDR3: TGTCCTGGGAGCTACCGACAGGTATACGAGCAGTACTTC. Translated: CPGSYRQVYEQYF.

The V and J genes are TRBV27 and TRBJ2-4; D is possibly TRBD1 (5 bases). Trimming removed 0 bases from V and 8 bases from J, with 17 bases in between. The CDR3 has 16 residues. From germline, CDR1 is MNHEY and CDR2 SMNVEV (reference sequence). The chain's CDR3 is CASSLSGGAENDIQYF. DNA of the CDR3: TGTGCCAGCAGTTTATCTGGTGGGGCGGAGAATGACATTCAGTACTTC.

To note about this clone: This likely comes from a read error, as the CDR3 has no conserved phenylalanine or tryptophan at its end. The chain recombines TRBV6-5 with TRBJ1-2, with D unclear. The CDR3 spans 13 residues. Germline V gene data show CDR1 as MNHEY and CDR2 as SVGAGI. Trimming took off 2 bases at V and 1 base at J, with 5 bases between the two ends. CDR3 region: CASSYVGNYGYTL. CDR3 in DNA: TGTGCCAGCAGTTACGTTGGTAACTATGGCTACACCTTA.

This chain joins TRBV27 and TRBJ2-3; 7 nucleotides line up with TRBD2. The V gene's germline CDR1 is MNHEY and CDR2 SMNVEV (reference sequence). CDR3 size: 14 residues. V dropped 5 bases and J dropped 5; count of bases not matched to a gene: 7. The CDR3: CASSPGLVLDTQYF. CDR3 nucleotide sequence: TGTGCCAGCAGTCCAGGACTAGTGTTAGATACGCAGTATTTT.

This rearrangement joins TRBV6-5 to TRBJ1-2, with TRBD1 as a possible D gene (5 bases). Germline lookup yields CDR1 MNHEY and CDR2 SVGAGI. Trimming shortened V by 0 bases and J by 8 bases, and 16 bases separated the two germline ends. This CDR3 has 15 residues. The CDR3 DNA reads as TGTGCCAGCAGTTACTCGATGGGGACTCAAATCGGCTACACCTTC. Its translation: CASSYSMGTQIGYTF.

The chain uses TRBV27 and TRBJ2-7; TRBD1 agrees at 8 bases. Losses at the gene ends were 3 bases for V and 4 bases for J; bases not matched to a gene: 11. Per the germline V gene, CDR1 is MNHEY and CDR2 is SMNVEV (reference sequence). The CDR3 contains 16 residues. CDR3 nucleotide sequence: TGTGCCAGCAGTTTTCTGGGTCAGGGGGCATCATACGAGCAGTACTTC. It specifies CASSFLGQGASYEQYF.

The chain recombines TRBV11-2 with TRBJ2-1, with a tentative D call TRBD2 (7 bases). CDR1 is SGHAT, CDR2 FQNNGV, per germline. CDR3 length: 18 amino acids. Deletions cut 0 bases from V and 3 bases from J, with 18 bases between. The CDR3 sequence: CASSLDWEGGGFYNEQFF. CDR3 DNA sequence: TGTGCCAGCAGCTTAGATTGGGAGGGGGGAGGTTTCTACAATGAGCAGTTCTTC.

V and J are TRBV5-6 and TRBJ1-2; 7 nucleotides align to TRBD1. V dropped 3 bases and J dropped 5; count of bases not matched to a gene: 13. This CDR3 has 16 amino acids. Looked up from germline, CDR1 is SGHDT and CDR2 is YYEEEE. CDR3 bases: TGTGCCAGCAGCTCAGGGACAGTAGGGTTCCTTTATGGCTACACCTTC. Its translation is CASSSGTVGFLYGYTF.

The rearrangement uses TRBV6-4 and TRBJ2-1, with TRBD2 identical over 8 bases. This CDR3 is built from 15 residues. CDR1 is MRHNA, CDR2 SNTAGT, per germline. V lost 5 bases, J lost 8 bases, and 11 bases stayed unmatched. The CDR3 reads CASSQVPGGLDEQFF. CDR3 coding DNA: TGTGCCAGCAGTCAAGTACCGGGGGGGCTGGATGAGCAGTTCTTC.

The genes are TRBV6-5 and TRBJ1-1, with D perhaps matching TRBD1 (5 bases). Trimming removed 0 bases from V and 7 bases from J, with 12 bases in between. This CDR3 has 14 amino acids. CDR1 and CDR2 (germline): MNHEY, SVGAGI. Written as DNA, the CDR3 is TGTGCCAGCAGTTACTCAGGCCAACAGGTTGAAGCTTTCTTT. Protein: CASSYSGQQVEAFF.

The gene calls are TRBV6-5 and TRBJ2-2, with 9 bases that match TRBD2. The CDR3 has 15 residues. The junction had 1 base not matched to a gene; V was cut back by 2 bases and J by 3 bases. Per germline, CDR1 MNHEY and CDR2 SVGAGI. CDR3 sequence (DNA): TGTGCCAGCAGTTACCGCGGGGGGGACACCGGGGAGCTGTTTTTT. Amino acid sequence: CASSYRGGDTGELFF.

The chain couples TRBV27 to TRBJ2-3, with 7 bases fitting TRBD1. The CDR3 is 15 residues long. Germline values: CDR1 MNHEY, CDR2 SMNVEV (reference sequence). Losses at the gene ends were 5 bases for V and 3 bases for J; bases not matched to a gene: 8. CDR3: CASSPETGLTDTQYF. As DNA, the CDR3 is TGTGCCAGCAGTCCGGAGACAGGGTTGACAGATACGCAGTATTTT.

The chain is built from TRBV4-3 and TRBJ2-7; TRBD1 aligns across 7 bases. The CDR3 loop spans 15 amino acids. Germline loops: CDR1 LGHNA, CDR2 YSLEER. V shed 3 bases, J shed 2 bases, and the junction held 7 bases outside the gene matches. CDR3 nucleotide sequence: TGCGCCAGCAGCCACGGACAGGCCCTACCCTACGAGCAGTACTTC. It specifies CASSHGQALPYEQYF.

This chain joins TRBV27 and TRBJ1-6; D is ambiguous. Per germline, CDR1 MNHEY and CDR2 SMNVEV (reference sequence). Trimming took 0 bases from V and 9 from J, leaving 9 bases between them. CDR3 length: 14 amino acids. In DNA, the CDR3 is TGTGCCAGCAGTTTATCGGGTACGGGTTCACCCCTCCACTTT. It encodes CASSLSGTGSPLHF.

V is TRBV9 and J is TRBJ2-7, with 10 bases fitting TRBD1. The CDR3 is 14 residues long. The ends lost 4 bases at V and 2 bases at J; junction bases unmatched: 3. The V gene's germline CDR1 is SGDLS and CDR2 YYNGEE. The CDR3 loop reads CASSPGQGAYEQYF. The CDR3 DNA sequence: TGTGCCAGCAGCCCCGGACAGGGGGCCTACGAGCAGTACTTC.

This clone showed up just a few times. V and J are TRBV19 and TRBJ1-4, with D perhaps matching TRBD1 (5 bases). CDR1 and CDR2 from the germline V gene are LNHDA and SQIVND (reference sequence). This CDR3 has 13 residues. With 6 bases removed from V and 4 bases from J, the gap between germline ends came to 9 bases. CDR3 amino acids: CASRTVDNEKLFF. The CDR3 nucleotides read TGTGCCAGTAGGACAGTTGATAATGAAAAACTGTTTTTT. The variable domain in full, completed from reference TRBV19 and TRBJ1-4, reads DGGITQSPKYLFRKEGQNVTLSCEQNLNHDAMYWYRQDPGQGLRLIYYSQIVNDFQKGDIAEGYSVSREKKESFPLTVTSAQKNPTAFYLCASRTVDNEKLFFGSGTQLSVL.

The CDR3 protein is CASSSTGELFF. DNA for the CDR3: TGTGCCAGCAGCTCGACCGGGGAGCTGTTTTTT. The chain joins TRBV9 to TRBJ2-2; D ambiguous. In germline, CDR1 is SGDLS, CDR2 YYNGEE. This CDR3 spans 11 amino acids. Trimming shortened V by 4 bases and J by 5 bases, and 3 bases separated the two germline ends.

The rearrangement joins TRBV29-1 to TRBJ2-7; D uncertain. Trimming pared 0 bases from V and 3 bases from J, leaving 6 bases between. Germline CDR1 SQVTM, CDR2 ANQGSEA. CDR3 length: 12 amino acids. CDR3 sequence reads: CSVEEGLYEQYF. The CDR3 DNA sequence: TGCAGCGTTGAAGAGGGCCTCTACGAGCAGTACTTC.